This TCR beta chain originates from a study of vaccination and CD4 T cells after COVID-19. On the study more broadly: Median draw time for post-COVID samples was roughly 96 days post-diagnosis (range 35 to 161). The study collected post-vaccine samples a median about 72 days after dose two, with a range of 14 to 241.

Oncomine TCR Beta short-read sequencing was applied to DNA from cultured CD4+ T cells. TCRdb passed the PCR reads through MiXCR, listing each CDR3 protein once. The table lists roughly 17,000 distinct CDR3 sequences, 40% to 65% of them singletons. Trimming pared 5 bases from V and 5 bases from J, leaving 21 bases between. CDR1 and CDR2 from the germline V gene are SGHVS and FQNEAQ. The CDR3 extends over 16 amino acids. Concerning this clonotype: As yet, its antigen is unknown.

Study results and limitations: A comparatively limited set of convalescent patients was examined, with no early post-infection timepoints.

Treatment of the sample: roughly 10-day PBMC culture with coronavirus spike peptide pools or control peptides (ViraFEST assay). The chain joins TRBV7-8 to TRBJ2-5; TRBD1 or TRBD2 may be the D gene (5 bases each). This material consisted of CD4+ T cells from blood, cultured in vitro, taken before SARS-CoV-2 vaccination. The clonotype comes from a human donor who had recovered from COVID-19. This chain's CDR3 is CASSRTPGPSRETQYF. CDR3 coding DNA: TGTGCCAGCAGCCGAACTCCGGGACCCAGCCGGGAGACCCAGTACTTC.